Listed below are T cell receptor beta chains from one sample, sequenced in a study of blood T cell repertoires in COVID-19. Repertoires were generated with immunoSEQ multiplex PCR, while TCRdb's copy carries only in-frame clones and drops some. The sample includes 250,000 to 400,000 clones, about nine tenths seen only once; the top ten take around 1.6%. Source material: peripheral blood. Every receptor here comes from a woman aged 25 to 39 with COVID-19, enrolled during active disease. Each CDR3 is given without its conserved first and last residue. A D gene is named only where the DNA matches it firmly. Clone size is given for some rows only: seen once, a few or many times, or a class if the clone is expanded.

clone size: NA
J gene: TRBJ2-5
V gene: TRBV6-6
D gene: NA
CDR3 protein: ASSSVGAGALGYLETQY

clone size: NA
J gene: TRBJ1-2
V gene: TRBV4-3
D gene: NA
CDR3 protein: ASSQTGFGYT

clone size: NA
J gene: TRBJ2-3
V gene: TRBV20-1
D gene: NA
CDR3 protein: SARRSDTQY

clone size: NA
J gene: TRBJ2-5
V gene: TRBV7-9
D gene: TRBD2
CDR3 protein: ASSGGLAGETQY

clone size: once
J gene: TRBJ1-6
V gene: TRBV3-1/TRBV3-2
D gene: TRBD1
CDR3 protein: ASSRTGANSPLH

clone size: NA
J gene: TRBJ2-1
V gene: TRBV18
D gene: TRBD1
CDR3 protein: ASSPRTGGLNEQF

clone size: NA
J gene: TRBJ2-2
V gene: TRBV6-5
D gene: TRBD2
CDR3 protein: ASTSGGTYTGELF

clone size: NA
J gene: TRBJ1-2
V gene: TRBV27
D gene: TRBD1
CDR3 protein: ASRTGGSYGYT

clone size: NA
J gene: TRBJ2-3
V gene: TRBV11-1
D gene: NA
CDR3 protein: ASSLDSIPTQY

clone size: NA
J gene: TRBJ1-1
V gene: TRBV19
D gene: NA
CDR3 protein: ASNRGWGTSGTEAF

clone size: NA
J gene: TRBJ1-1
V gene: TRBV5-1
D gene: NA
CDR3 protein: ASSLLQKGTEAF

clone size: few
J gene: TRBJ1-5
V gene: TRBV2
D gene: NA
CDR3 protein: ASSRDTYSNQPQH

clone size: NA
J gene: TRBJ2-2
V gene: TRBV11-3
D gene: NA
CDR3 protein: ASSLEFGGELF

clone size: NA
J gene: TRBJ1-2
V gene: TRBV10-3
D gene: TRBD1
CDR3 protein: AIRRDREVST

clone size: few
J gene: TRBJ1-3
V gene: TRBV29-1
D gene: NA
CDR3 protein: SAELTPTASSGNTIY

clone size: NA
J gene: TRBJ1-6
V gene: TRBV6-1
D gene: TRBD1
CDR3 protein: ASSEWAGGSYNSPLH

clone size: NA
J gene: TRBJ1-5
V gene: TRBV2
D gene: TRBD1
CDR3 protein: ASSVDRDQPQH

clone size: NA
J gene: TRBJ1-5
V gene: TRBV7-2
D gene: NA
CDR3 protein: ASSLDSGNQPQH